The present T cell receptor (beta chain) was sequenced within a study of CXCR3-negative and CXCR3-positive naive CD8 T cells. Turning to this clonotype: Its antigen remains unknown.

Preparation of TRB cDNA libraries relied on 5' RACE carrying UMI labels. TCRdb reprocessed the 5' RACE reads and keeps a single row for each CDR3 protein, giving no DNA. The sample has roughly 110,000 distinct CDR3 sequences, and its top ten clones hold about 0.35%. Whole-study findings and limits: CXCR3-positive naive cells carried more hydrophobic TRB CDR3s than CXCR3-negative ones.

The CDR3 is made up of 18 amino acids. Looked up from germline, CDR1 is MNHEY and CDR2 is SVGEGT. The sequence derives from a human donor in good health. Some clones in this sample may be carry-over from other donors' samples. Sequenced input: naive CXCR3+ CD8+ T cells from blood. Described subset: CD45RO-CCR7+CD27+CD95- naive CD8+ T cells expressing CXCR3 (TNR3+). The chain combines TRBV6-2 or TRBV6-3 with TRBJ2-7. This CDR3 is CASSYTDLLLGTAYEQYF.